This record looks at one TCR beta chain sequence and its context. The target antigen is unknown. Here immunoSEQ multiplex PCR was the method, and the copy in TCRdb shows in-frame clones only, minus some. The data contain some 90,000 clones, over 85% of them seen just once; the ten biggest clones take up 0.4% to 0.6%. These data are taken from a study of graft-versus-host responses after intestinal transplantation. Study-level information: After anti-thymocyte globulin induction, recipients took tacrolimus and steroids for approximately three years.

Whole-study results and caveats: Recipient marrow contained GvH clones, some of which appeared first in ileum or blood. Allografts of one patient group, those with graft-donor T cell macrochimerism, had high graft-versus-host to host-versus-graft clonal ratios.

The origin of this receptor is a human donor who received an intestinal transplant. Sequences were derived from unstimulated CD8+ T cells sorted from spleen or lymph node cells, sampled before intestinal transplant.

DNA for the CDR3: TGTGCCAGCAGCCAAGACGGGGGTAGGAGCTACACCTTC. Translation: CASSQDGGRSYTF. The chain recombines TRBV4-2 with TRBJ1-2, with a possible D match to TRBD1 (5 bases). CDR1 and CDR2 (germline): LGHNA, YNFKEQ. Trimming cost V 0 bases and J 9 bases, with 11 bases left between them. The CDR3 sequence is 13 residues long.